This T cell receptor beta chain was captured in a study of blood T cell repertoires in COVID-19. Study-level information: Sites in the United States, Italy and Spain provided acute and convalescent COVID-19 samples.

This CDR3 has 16 residues. With 6 bases clipped from V and 3 bases from J, the junction kept 12 bases outside the gene matches. The V gene's germline CDR1 is SNHLY and CDR2 FYNNEI. The table came from immunoSEQ multiplex PCR; TCRdb's copy has only in-frame clones and leaves some out. The table records 150,000 to 180,000 clones, about 80% of them present only once. The sequence came from a woman aged 55-69 years with acute or convalescent COVID-19. Sequences were obtained from peripheral blood. The V gene is TRBV2, the J gene TRBJ2-3; 7 bases fit TRBD2. In nucleotides, the CDR3 is TGTGCCAGCAGCCCTCGGGGAGGGGAAATGACAGATACGCAGTATTTT. Translated: CASSPRGGEMTDTQYF.